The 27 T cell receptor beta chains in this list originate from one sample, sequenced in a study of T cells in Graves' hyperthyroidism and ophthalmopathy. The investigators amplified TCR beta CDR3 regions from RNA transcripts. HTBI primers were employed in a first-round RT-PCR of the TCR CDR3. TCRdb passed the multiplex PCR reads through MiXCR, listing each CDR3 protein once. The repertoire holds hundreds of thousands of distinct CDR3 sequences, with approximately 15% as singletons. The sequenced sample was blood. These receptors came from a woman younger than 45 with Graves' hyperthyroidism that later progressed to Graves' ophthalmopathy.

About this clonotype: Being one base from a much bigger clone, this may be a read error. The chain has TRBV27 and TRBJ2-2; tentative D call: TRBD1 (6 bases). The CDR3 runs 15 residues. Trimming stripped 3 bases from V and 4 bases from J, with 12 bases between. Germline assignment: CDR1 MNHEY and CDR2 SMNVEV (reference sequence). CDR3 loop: CASSFKVGATGELFF. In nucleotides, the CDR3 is TGTGCCAGCAGTTTTAAGGTGGGGGCCACCGGGGAGCTGTTTTTT.

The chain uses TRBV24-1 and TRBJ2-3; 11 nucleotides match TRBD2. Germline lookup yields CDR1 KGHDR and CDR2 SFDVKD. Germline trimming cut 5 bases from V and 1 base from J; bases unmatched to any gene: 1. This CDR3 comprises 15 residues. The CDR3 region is CATSVSGRGTDTQYF. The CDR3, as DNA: TGTGCCACCAGTGTTAGCGGGAGGGGCACAGATACGCAGTATTTT.

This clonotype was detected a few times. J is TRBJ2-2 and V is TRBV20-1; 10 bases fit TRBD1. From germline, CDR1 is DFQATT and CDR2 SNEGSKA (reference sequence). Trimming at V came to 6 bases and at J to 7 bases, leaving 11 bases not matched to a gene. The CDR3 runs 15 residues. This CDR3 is CSAPPPGDRGGELFF. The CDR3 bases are TGCAGTGCCCCACCCCCCGGGGACAGGGGCGGGGAGCTGTTTTTT.

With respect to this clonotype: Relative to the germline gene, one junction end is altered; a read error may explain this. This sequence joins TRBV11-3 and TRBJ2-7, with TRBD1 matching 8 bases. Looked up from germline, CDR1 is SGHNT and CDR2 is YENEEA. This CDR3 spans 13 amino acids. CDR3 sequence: CASSLQGDGELYF. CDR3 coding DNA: TGTGCCAGCAGCCTACAGGGGGACGGGGAGCTGTACTTC.

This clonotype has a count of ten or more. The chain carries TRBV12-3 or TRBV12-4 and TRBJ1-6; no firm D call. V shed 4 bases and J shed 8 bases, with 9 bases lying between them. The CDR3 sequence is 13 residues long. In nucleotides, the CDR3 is TGTGCCAGCAGTTCGTCCAGGTATTCACCCCTCCACTTT. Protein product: CASSSSRYSPLHF.

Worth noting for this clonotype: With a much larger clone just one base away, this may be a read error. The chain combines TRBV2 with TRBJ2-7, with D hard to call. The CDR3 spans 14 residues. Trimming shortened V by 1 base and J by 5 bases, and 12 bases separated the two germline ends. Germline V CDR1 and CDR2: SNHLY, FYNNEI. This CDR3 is CASSEEAVIHEQYF. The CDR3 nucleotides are TGTGCCAGCAGTGAAGAGGCAGTAATCCACGAGCAGTACTTC.

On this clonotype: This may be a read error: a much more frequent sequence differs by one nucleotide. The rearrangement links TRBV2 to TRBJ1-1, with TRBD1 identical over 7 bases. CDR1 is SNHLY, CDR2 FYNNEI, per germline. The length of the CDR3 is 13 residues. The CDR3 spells CASPGQTNIEAFF. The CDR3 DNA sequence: TGTGCCAGTCCGGGACAGACGAACATTGAAGCTTTCTTT.

The CDR3: CASSLVWTGSGYTF. Written as DNA, the CDR3 is TGTGCCAGCAGCTTAGTTTGGACAGGAAGTGGCTACACCTTC. The genes are TRBV7-9 and TRBJ1-2; 7 nucleotides agree with TRBD1. V lost 1 base to trimming and J lost 7 bases; unmatched junction nucleotides: 6. The CDR3 covers 14 residues. The germline V gene encodes CDR1 SEHNR and CDR2 FQNEAQ (reference sequence).

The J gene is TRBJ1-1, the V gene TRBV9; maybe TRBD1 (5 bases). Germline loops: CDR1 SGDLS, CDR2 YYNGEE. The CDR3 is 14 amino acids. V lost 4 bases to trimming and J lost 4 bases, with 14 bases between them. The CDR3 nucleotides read TGTGCCAGCAGCTTGGGGGGTATGAGCACTGAAGCTTTCTTT. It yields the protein CASSLGGMSTEAFF.

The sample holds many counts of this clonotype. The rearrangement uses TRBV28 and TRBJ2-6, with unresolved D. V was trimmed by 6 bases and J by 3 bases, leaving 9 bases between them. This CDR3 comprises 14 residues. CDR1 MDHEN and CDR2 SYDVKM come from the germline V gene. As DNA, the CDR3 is TGTGCCAGCAGCCCGACCTATGGGGCCAACGTCCTGACTTTC. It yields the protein CASSPTYGANVLTF.

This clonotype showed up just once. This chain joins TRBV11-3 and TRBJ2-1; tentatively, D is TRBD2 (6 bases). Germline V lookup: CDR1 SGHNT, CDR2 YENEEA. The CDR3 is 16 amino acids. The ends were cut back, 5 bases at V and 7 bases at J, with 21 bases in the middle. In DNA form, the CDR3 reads TGTGCCAGCAGCCTCCGTGGAGGGACCTTTTGGAATGAGCAGTTCTTC. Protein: CASSLRGGTFWNEQFF.

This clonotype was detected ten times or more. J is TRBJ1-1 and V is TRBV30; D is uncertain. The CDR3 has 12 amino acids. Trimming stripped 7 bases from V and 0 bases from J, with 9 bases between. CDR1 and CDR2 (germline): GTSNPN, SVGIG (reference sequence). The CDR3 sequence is CASKGLNTEAFF. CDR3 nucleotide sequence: TGTGCCTCAAAAGGGTTGAACACTGAAGCTTTCTTT.

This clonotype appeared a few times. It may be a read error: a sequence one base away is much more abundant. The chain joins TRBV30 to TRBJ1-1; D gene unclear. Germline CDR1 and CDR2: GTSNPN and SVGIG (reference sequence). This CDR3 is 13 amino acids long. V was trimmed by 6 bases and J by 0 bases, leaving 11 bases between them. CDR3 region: CACRQTVNTEAFF. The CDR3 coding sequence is TGTGCCTGCCGTCAGACCGTGAACACTGAAGCTTTCTTT.

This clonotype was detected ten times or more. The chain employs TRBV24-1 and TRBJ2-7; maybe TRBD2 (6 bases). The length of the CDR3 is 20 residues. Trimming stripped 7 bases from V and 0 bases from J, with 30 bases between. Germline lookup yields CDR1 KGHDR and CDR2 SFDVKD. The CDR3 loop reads CATRETPGLLTRNGSYEQYF. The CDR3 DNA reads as TGTGCCACCAGGGAAACACCGGGCCTACTGACTAGGAATGGCTCCTACGAGCAGTACTTC.

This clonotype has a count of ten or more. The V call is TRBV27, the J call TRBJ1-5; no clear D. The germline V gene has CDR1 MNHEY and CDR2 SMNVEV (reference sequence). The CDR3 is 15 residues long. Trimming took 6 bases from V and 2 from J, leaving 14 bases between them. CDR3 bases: TGTGCCAGCAGACCGCCGGGCGGGGGCAATCAGCCCCAGCATTTT. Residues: CASRPPGGGNQPQHF.

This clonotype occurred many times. The CDR3 sequence is CAWSRGQNEQFF. The CDR3 DNA is TGTGCCTGGAGCCGGGGGCAGAATGAGCAGTTCTTC. The genes are TRBV30 and TRBJ2-1; the D call may be TRBD1 or TRBD2 (6 bases each). Trimming cost V 3 bases and J 7 bases, with 10 bases left between them. CDR1 is GTSNPN, CDR2 SVGIG, per germline (reference sequence). This CDR3 contains 12 residues.

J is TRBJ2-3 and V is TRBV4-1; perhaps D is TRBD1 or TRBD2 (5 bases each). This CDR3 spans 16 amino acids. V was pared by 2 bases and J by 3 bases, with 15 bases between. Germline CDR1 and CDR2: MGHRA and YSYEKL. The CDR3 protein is CASSQFRDRVTDTQYF. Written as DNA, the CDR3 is TGCGCCAGCAGCCAATTCCGGGACCGAGTAACAGATACGCAGTATTTT.

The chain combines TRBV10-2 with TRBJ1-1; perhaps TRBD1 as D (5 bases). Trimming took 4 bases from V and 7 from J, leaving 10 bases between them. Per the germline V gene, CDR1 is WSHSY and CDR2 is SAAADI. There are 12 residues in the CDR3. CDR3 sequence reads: CASSGREGEAFF. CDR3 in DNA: TGCGCCAGCAGTGGCAGGGAAGGTGAAGCTTTCTTT.

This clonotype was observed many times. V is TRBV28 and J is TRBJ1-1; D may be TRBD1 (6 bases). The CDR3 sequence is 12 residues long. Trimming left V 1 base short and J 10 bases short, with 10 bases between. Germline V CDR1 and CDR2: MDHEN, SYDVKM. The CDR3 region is CASSLYRAAAFF. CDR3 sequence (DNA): TGTGCCAGCAGTTTATACAGGGCGGCAGCTTTCTTT.

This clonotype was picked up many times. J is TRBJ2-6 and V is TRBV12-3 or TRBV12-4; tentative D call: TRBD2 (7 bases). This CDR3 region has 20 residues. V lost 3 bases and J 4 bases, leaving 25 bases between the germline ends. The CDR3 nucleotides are TGTGCCAGCAGTTTGGGACTAAGGGGGACTCTGACTGGGGGGGCCAACGTCCTGACTTTC. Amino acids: CASSLGLRGTLTGGANVLTF.

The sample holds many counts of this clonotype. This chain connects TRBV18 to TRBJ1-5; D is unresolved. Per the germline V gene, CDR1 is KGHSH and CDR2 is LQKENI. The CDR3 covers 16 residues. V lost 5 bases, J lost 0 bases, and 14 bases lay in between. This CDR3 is CASSSSGVNSNQPQHF. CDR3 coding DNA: TGTGCCAGCTCAAGTTCTGGGGTAAATAGCAATCAGCCCCAGCATTTT.

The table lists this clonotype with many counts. The CDR3 DNA reads as TGTGCCAGTATAGCGGCCTGGGCTGGGGCCAACGTCCTGACTTTC. It specifies CASIAAWAGANVLTF. The rearrangement joins TRBV6-2 or TRBV6-3 to TRBJ2-6; the D gene is possibly TRBD2 (6 bases). The germline CDR1 and CDR2 sequences are MNHEY and SVGEGT. CDR3 size: 15 residues. Between the trimmed V and J ends, which lost 9 bases and 2 bases, there was a span of 14 bases.

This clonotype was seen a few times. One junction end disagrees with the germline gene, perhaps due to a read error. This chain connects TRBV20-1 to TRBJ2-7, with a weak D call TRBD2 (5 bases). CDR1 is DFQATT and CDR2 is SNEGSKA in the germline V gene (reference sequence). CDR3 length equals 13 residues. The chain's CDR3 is CSTSYGSNYEQYF. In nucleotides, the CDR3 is TGCAGTACTAGTTATGGGTCGAACTACGAGCAGTACTTC.

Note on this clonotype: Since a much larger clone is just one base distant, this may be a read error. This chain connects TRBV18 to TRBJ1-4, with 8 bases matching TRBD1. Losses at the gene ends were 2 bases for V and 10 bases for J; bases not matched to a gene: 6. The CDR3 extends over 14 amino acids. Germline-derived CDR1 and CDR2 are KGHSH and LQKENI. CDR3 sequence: CASSPFGQGGKLFF. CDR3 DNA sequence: TGTGCCAGCTCACCATTCGGACAGGGTGGAAAACTGTTTTTT.

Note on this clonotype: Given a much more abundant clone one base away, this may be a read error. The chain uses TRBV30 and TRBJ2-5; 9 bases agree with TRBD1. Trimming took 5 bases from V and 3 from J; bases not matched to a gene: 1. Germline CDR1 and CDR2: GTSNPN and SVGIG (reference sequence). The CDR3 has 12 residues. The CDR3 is CAWRQGEETQYF. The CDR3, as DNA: TGTGCCTGGCGACAGGGGGAAGAGACCCAGTACTTC.

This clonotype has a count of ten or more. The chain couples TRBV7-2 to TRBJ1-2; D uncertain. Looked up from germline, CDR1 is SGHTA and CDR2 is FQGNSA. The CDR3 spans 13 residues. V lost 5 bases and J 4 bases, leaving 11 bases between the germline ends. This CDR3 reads CASSVPGSYGYTF. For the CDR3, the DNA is TGTGCCAGCAGCGTGCCGGGGTCCTATGGCTACACCTTC.

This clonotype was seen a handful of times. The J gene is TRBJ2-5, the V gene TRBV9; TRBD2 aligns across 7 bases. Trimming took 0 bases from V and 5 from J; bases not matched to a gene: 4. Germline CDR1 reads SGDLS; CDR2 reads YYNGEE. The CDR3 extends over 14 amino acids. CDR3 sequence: CASSVGSGVETQYF. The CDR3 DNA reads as TGTGCCAGCAGCGTAGGAAGCGGGGTGGAGACCCAGTACTTC.